This entry lists 24 T cell receptor beta chains sequenced from one sample in a study of neurological immune-mediated disorders. TCRdb re-analysed the 5' RACE reads in MiXCR, keeping a single row per CDR3 protein. Among under 60,000 distinct CDR3 sequences, 3% to 3.5% were seen once, and the ten largest hold more than 5%. The sequenced sample was PBMCs. These receptors were obtained from a man aged 35 to 55 with multiple sclerosis.

This clonotype was detected ten times or more. Here the CDR3 reads CSAPEGTANSGANVLTF. The CDR3 nucleotides read TGCAGTGCGCCCGAGGGGACAGCCAACTCTGGGGCCAACGTCCTGACTTTC. The rearrangement links TRBV20-1 to TRBJ2-6, with TRBD1 matching 7 bases. CDR1 is DFQATT, CDR2 SNEGSKA, per germline (reference sequence). V was pared by 6 bases and J by 0 bases, with 11 bases of the junction left unmatched. The CDR3 runs 17 residues.

This clonotype showed up many times. The CDR3 DNA reads as TGCAGTGCTAGAGACCCCAGGGGGCTGGGATACGAGCAGTACTTC. Encoded protein: CSARDPRGLGYEQYF. The chain is built from TRBV20-1 and TRBJ2-7, with 8 bases aligning to TRBD1. V lost 0 bases and J lost 4; bases outside the gene matches: 8. Germline V gene sequence: CDR1 DFQATT, CDR2 SNEGSKA (reference sequence). The CDR3 runs 15 residues.

This clonotype was observed at least ten times. The genes are TRBV15 and TRBJ2-5; 8 nucleotides align to TRBD1. The V segment lost 1 base and the J segment 4 bases; nucleotides outside the gene matches: 11. Germline values: CDR1 LNHNV, CDR2 YYDKDF (reference sequence). This CDR3 comprises 17 residues. The CDR3 nucleotides read TGTGCCACCAGCAGAGGTGGGCCAGGGGGCTTGGGAGAGACCCAGTACTTC. Its protein is CATSRGGPGGLGETQYF.

This clonotype was seen only once. Being one base from a much bigger clone, this may be a read error. J is TRBJ1-4 and V is TRBV4-2; TRBD1 might be the D (5 bases). Germline CDR1 and CDR2: LGHNA and YNFKEQ. This CDR3 has 16 residues. The CDR3 region is CASSPGRGATNDKLFF. CDR3 DNA sequence: TGTGCCAGCAGCCCGGGCAGAGGGGCAACTAATGACAAACTGTTTTTT.

The rearrangement uses TRBV16 and TRBJ1-1; perhaps TRBD1 as D (5 bases). Germline-derived CDR1 and CDR2 are KGHSY and FQNENV. The CDR3 is made up of 13 amino acids. Trimming took off 3 bases at V and 8 bases at J, with 13 bases between the two ends. The CDR3 protein is CASSQKDSDEAFF. The CDR3 bases are TGTGCCAGCAGCCAGAAAGACAGTGACGAAGCTTTCTTT.

A word on this clonotype: One base away lies a much larger clone, so this may be a sequencing read error. The CDR3 sequence is CASSFSRYSDTQYF. CDR3 bases: TGTGCCAGCAGCTTTAGTAGATACTCAGATACGCAGTATTTT. The V call is TRBV7-3, the J call TRBJ2-3; D ambiguous. The length of the CDR3 is 14 residues. The ends were cut back, 3 bases at V and 4 bases at J, with 11 bases in the middle. From germline, CDR1 is SGHTA and CDR2 FQGTGA.

This clonotype was seen many times. The chain recombines TRBV29-1 with TRBJ2-7, with 11 nucleotides matching TRBD2. V shed 6 bases, J shed 5 bases, and the junction held 3 bases outside the gene matches. The germline gives CDR1 SQVTM, CDR2 ANQGSEA. This CDR3 region has 12 residues. CDR3 coding DNA: TGCAGCGTCGGGACTAGCGGCAACGAGCAGTACTTC. Protein sequence: CSVGTSGNEQYF.

This clonotype was observed at least ten times. This sequence joins TRBV15 and TRBJ1-3; 7 nucleotides agree with TRBD1. The CDR3 loop spans 17 amino acids. Losses at the gene ends were 1 base for V and 0 bases for J; bases not matched to a gene: 6. The germline CDR1 and CDR2 sequences are LNHNV and YYDKDF (reference sequence). The CDR3 sequence is CATSRATGQSSGNTIYF. The CDR3 DNA reads as TGTGCCACCAGCAGAGCAACGGGACAGAGCTCTGGAAACACCATATATTTT.

Ten or more counts support this clonotype. This sequence joins TRBV12-3 or TRBV12-4 and TRBJ2-3; D is unclear. The CDR3 runs to 11 residues. The V end was cut by 4 bases, the J end by 4 bases, with 3 bases between. The CDR3 DNA is TGTGCCAGCAGTTCGGCAGATACGCAGTATTTT. Translating gives CASSSADTQYF.

The table lists this clonotype with many counts. This chain connects TRBV9 to TRBJ1-2; D is unclear. Germline-derived CDR1 and CDR2 are SGDLS and YYNGEE. The CDR3 consists of 13 residues. With 4 bases removed from V and 4 bases from J, the gap between germline ends came to 11 bases. The CDR3 DNA follows: TGTGCCAGCAGCCCACCGGGCTCCTATGGCTACACCTTC. Translation: CASSPPGSYGYTF.

This clonotype was seen at least ten times. The genes are TRBV12-3 or TRBV12-4 and TRBJ2-2; no clear D gene. V lost 4 bases and J 0 bases, leaving 6 bases between the germline ends. The CDR3 contains 14 residues. CDR3 residues: CASSSSANTGELFF. The CDR3 nucleotides read TGTGCCAGCAGTTCCAGTGCGAACACCGGGGAGCTGTTTTTT.

This clonotype was counted ten times or more. The chain carries TRBV29-1 and TRBJ1-2, with a weak D call TRBD1 (6 bases). The CDR3 has 13 residues. CDR1 SQVTM and CDR2 ANQGSEA come from the germline V gene. V lost 8 bases and J lost 0, with 13 bases in between. The CDR3 spells CSSLGGTNYGYTF. DNA of the CDR3: TGCAGCAGCCTAGGGGGAACTAACTATGGCTACACCTTC.

This clonotype was recorded many times. This chain uses TRBV14 with TRBJ1-6; D uncertain. The CDR3 has 14 amino acids. Germline lookup yields CDR1 SGHDN and CDR2 FVKESK. V dropped 0 bases and J dropped 9 bases, with 9 bases sitting between them. The CDR3 region has the DNA TGTGCCAGCAGCCAAGAAGTCTCGTCTTCACCCCTCCACTTT. The encoded protein is CASSQEVSSSPLHF.

There are a few counts of this clonotype. At one of its ends the junction is not consistent with the germline gene, which may arise from a read error. The CDR3 bases are TGTGCCAGCAGCTTACAAGGCCTTAATTCACCCCTCAACTTT. Encoded protein: CASSLQGLNSPLNF. The chain is built from TRBV7-9 and TRBJ1-6, with D uncertain. This CDR3 spans 14 amino acids. Germline V gives CDR1 SEHNR, CDR2 FQNEAQ (reference sequence).

This clonotype was seen at least ten times. The V call is TRBV12-3 or TRBV12-4, the J call TRBJ2-3; TRBD1 agrees at 8 bases. The CDR3 is 15 residues long. Trimming took 5 bases from V and 1 from J; bases not matched to a gene: 5. The CDR3 loop is CASSPQGAGTDTQYF. The CDR3 region has the DNA TGTGCCAGCAGTCCTCAGGGGGCAGGCACAGATACGCAGTATTTT.

This clonotype was recorded many times. The genes are TRBV14 and TRBJ1-5, with D unclear. CDR3 length: 15 residues. Germline CDR1 is SGHDN and CDR2 is FVKESK. Trimming pared 0 bases from V and 0 bases from J, leaving 6 bases between. The CDR3 DNA is TGTGCCAGCAGCCAAGAGGGATATAGCAATCAGCCCCAGCATTTT. It yields the protein CASSQEGYSNQPQHF.

This clonotype has ten or more counts. V usage is TRBV4-1 and J usage is TRBJ1-1; D call uncertain. This CDR3 has 17 residues. CDR1 MGHRA and CDR2 YSYEKL come from the germline V gene. V was trimmed by 4 bases and J by 0 bases, leaving 18 bases between them. CDR3 nucleotide sequence: TGCGCCAGCAGCCTGGACGGCCACAGCAGTATGAACACTGAAGCTTTCTTT. Encoded protein: CASSLDGHSSMNTEAFF.

There are many counts of this clonotype. This chain links TRBV10-3 with TRBJ2-1, with no clear D. V shed 5 bases and J shed 5 bases, with 7 bases lying between them. CDR3 length: 12 amino acids. Germline CDR1 reads ENHRY; CDR2 reads SYGVKD. This chain's CDR3 is CAISTNNNEQFF. The CDR3 DNA sequence: TGTGCCATCAGTACCAACAACAATGAGCAGTTCTTC.

This clonotype was picked up many times. CDR3 in amino acids: CASSQDGGTSFYEQYF. The DNA for the CDR3 is TGCGCCAGCAGCCAAGATGGGGGGACTAGTTTCTACGAGCAGTACTTC. V gene TRBV4-1 combines with J gene TRBJ2-7, with 8 bases identical to TRBD2. The trim removed 0 bases at V and 3 bases at J, leaving 7 bases unmatched. This CDR3 is built from 16 residues. Germline loops: CDR1 MGHRA, CDR2 YSYEKL.

This clonotype was observed at least ten times. The CDR3: CASHAGGPGATEAFF. The CDR3 region has the DNA TGCGCCAGCCATGCGGGGGGGCCCGGGGCCACTGAAGCTTTCTTT. This chain connects TRBV5-1 to TRBJ1-1, with D possibly matching TRBD1 (6 bases). The CDR3 length is 15 residues. The V end lost 7 bases, the J end lost 4 bases, and 20 bases lay between the germline ends. CDR1 and CDR2 from the germline V gene are SGHRS and YFSETQ.

This clonotype occurred many times. This chain joins TRBV29-1 and TRBJ2-5; 11 nucleotides align to TRBD1. Germline V gives CDR1 SQVTM, CDR2 ANQGSEA. The CDR3 extends over 13 amino acids. The ends lost 6 bases at V and 6 bases at J; junction bases unmatched: 6. CDR3 sequence: CSVPGTGGKTQYF. In DNA, the CDR3 is TGCAGCGTGCCCGGGACAGGGGGGAAGACCCAGTACTTC.

This clonotype occurred many times. The V gene is TRBV12-3 or TRBV12-4, the J gene TRBJ2-7; perhaps D is TRBD1 or TRBD2 (5 bases each). Trimming took off 0 bases at V and 5 bases at J, with 14 bases between the two ends. This CDR3 spans 15 amino acids. The chain's CDR3 is CASSLARGVSNEQYF. The CDR3, as DNA: TGTGCCAGCAGTTTAGCGAGGGGAGTGTCCAACGAGCAGTACTTC.

This clonotype occurred many times. The rearrangement joins TRBV12-3 or TRBV12-4 to TRBJ1-3, with unresolved D. The length of the CDR3 is 13 residues. Trimming pared 6 bases from V and 4 bases from J, leaving 10 bases between. CDR3 nucleotide sequence: TGTGCCAGCAGGGAGGGCACGGGAAACACCATATATTTT. It specifies CASREGTGNTIYF.

Ten or more counts support this clonotype. The chain's CDR3 is CASSVRGQDTQYF. In DNA form, the CDR3 reads TGTGCCAGCAGCGTCAGGGGGCAAGATACGCAGTATTTT. V gene TRBV9 combines with J gene TRBJ2-3; 8 nucleotides align to TRBD1. Germline values: CDR1 SGDLS, CDR2 YYNGEE. V shed 2 bases and J 5 bases; nucleotides not matched to a gene: 1. CDR3 length equals 13 residues.